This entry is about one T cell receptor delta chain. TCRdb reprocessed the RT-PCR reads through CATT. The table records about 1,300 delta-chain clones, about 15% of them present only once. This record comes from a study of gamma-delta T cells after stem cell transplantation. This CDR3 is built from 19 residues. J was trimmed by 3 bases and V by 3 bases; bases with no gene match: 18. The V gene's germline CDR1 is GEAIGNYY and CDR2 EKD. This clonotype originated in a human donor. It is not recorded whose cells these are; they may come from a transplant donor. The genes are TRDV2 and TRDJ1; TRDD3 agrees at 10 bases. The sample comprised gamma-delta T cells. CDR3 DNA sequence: TGTGCCTGTGACGACCTCTCCGACACCCCGACTGGGGGATCCGATAAACTCATCTTT. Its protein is CACDDLSDTPTGGSDKLIF.